A selection of T cell receptor beta chains follows, all from one sample in a study of T cell responses to AZD1222 COVID-19 vaccine. Measured with immunoSEQ multiplex PCR; TCRdb has only the in-frame clones, and not every one. The sample includes over 130,000 clones, about 94% of them seen just once. Sequencing was performed on peripheral blood, taken 28 days after the second AZD1222 dose. The receptors derive from an adult who received the AZD1222 COVID-19 vaccine. Each CDR3 is given with its conserved first and last residue. The D gene is left open where the match is weak. Clone size is not always given. Where it is, it says once, few, many or a class for expanded clones.

NA,TRBV7-2,NA,TRBJ1-6,TGTGCCAGCAGCCTAGGGGGAGGGAGCTCCTATAATTCACCCCTCCACTTT,CASSLGGGSSYNSPLHF
NA,TRBV6-2/TRBV6-3,NA,TRBJ2-7,TGTGCCAGCAGTTTCCGTGAAGCCAGCTCCTACGAGCAGTACTTC,CASSFREASSYEQYF
NA,TRBV10-1,NA,TRBJ2-7,TGCGCCAGCAGTGGGATTAGCGAGCAGTACTTC,CASSGISEQYF
NA,TRBV7-9,NA,TRBJ2-7,TGTGCCAGCAGCCCCCCAGACAGATACTACGAGCAGTACTTC,CASSPPDRYYEQYF
few,TRBV7-2,TRBD2,TRBJ2-1,TGTGCCAGCAGCTTAGGACTAGCGGGAGGAAATGAGCAGTTCTTC,CASSLGLAGGNEQFF
NA,TRBV9,TRBD1,TRBJ1-2,TGTGCCAGCAGCCTCCGGACAGGTCTGGTGGGCGGCTACACCTTC,CASSLRTGLVGGYTF
NA,TRBV19,TRBD2,TRBJ2-7,TGTGCCAGTAGTTTCGTCGCGGGGGTGGTCTACGAGCAGTACTTC,CASSFVAGVVYEQYF
NA,TRBV4-3,NA,TRBJ1-6,TGCGCCAGCAGCCAAGAGGGAGGACACCCGTCACCCCTCCACTTT,CASSQEGGHPSPLHF
NA,TRBV19,NA,TRBJ1-4,TGTGCCAGTAGTATGTGGAGGGCAACTAATGAAAAACTGTTTTTT,CASSMWRATNEKLFF
NA,TRBV5-5,NA,TRBJ2-5,TGTGCCAGCAGCCTGGTTGGCACCTTCTTCCCTCAAGAGACCCAGTACTTC,CASSLVGTFFPQETQYF
NA,TRBV27,TRBD1,TRBJ1-4,TGTGCCAGCAGTAAGGACAGGCCTAATGAAAAACTGTTTTTT,CASSKDRPNEKLFF
NA,TRBV4-1,NA,TRBJ1-2,TGCGCCAGCAGCCAAGTGGGAGCTACTAAAAAATTC,CASSQVGATKKF
NA,TRBV4-3,NA,TRBJ1-4,TGCGCCAGCAGCCGTCGGGGCCTAGGTGAAAAACTGTTTTTT,CASSRRGLGEKLFF